Listed here are 5 T cell receptor beta chains from one sample, sequenced in a study of CD8 T cells in ankylosing spondylitis. TCRdb recomputed calls from the 5' RACE reads with MiXCR, one row per CDR3 protein. The table has some 63,000 distinct CDR3 sequences, around 6.5% seen once; the top ten hold around 5%. The specimen sequenced was synovial fluid, either unsorted or a sorted T cell fraction (not recorded which). These receptors all stem from a male donor with ankylosing spondylitis.

The rearrangement links TRBV5-5 to TRBJ1-1; D remains ambiguous. CDR3 length: 13 amino acids. Looked up from germline, CDR1 is SGHKS and CDR2 is YYEKEE (reference sequence). The V end was cut by 4 bases, the J end by 4 bases, with 11 bases between. Here the CDR3 DNA reads TGTGCCAGCAGCCTGGCAGTTGGCACTGAAGCTTTCTTT. Translated, it gives CASSLAVGTEAFF. The variable domain in full, with the rest retrieved from reference TRBV5-5 and TRBJ1-1, is DAGVTQSPTHLIKTRGQQVTLRCSPISGHKSVSWYQQVLGQGPQFIFQYYEKEERGRGNFPDRFSARQFPNYSSELNVNALLLGDSALYLCASSLAVGTEAFFGQGTRLTVV.

The rearrangement links TRBV20-1 to TRBJ1-4; D gene ambiguous. The ends were cut back, 6 bases at V and 3 bases at J, with 11 bases in the middle. This CDR3 spans 13 amino acids. Germline V gene data show CDR1 as DFQATT and CDR2 as SNEGSKA (reference sequence). The CDR3 bases are TGCAGTGCGAGCGGGCAGGCTAATGAAAAACTGTTTTTT. Amino acids: CSASGQANEKLFF.

Only a few counts were recorded for this clonotype. The chain links TRBV28 to TRBJ2-7; possible D gene TRBD1, 6 bases. The germline V and J ends were trimmed by 6 bases and 4 bases, with 16 bases remaining between them. The CDR3 contains 14 residues. Germline-derived CDR1 and CDR2 are MDHEN and SYDVKM. The CDR3 is CASRSPGQPYEQYF. CDR3 sequence (DNA): TGTGCCAGCAGAAGCCCGGGACAACCATACGAGCAGTACTTC.

This clonotype was observed at least ten times. J is TRBJ2-7 and V is TRBV19, with TRBD1 identical over 11 bases. The CDR3 is made up of 15 amino acids. The V gene's germline CDR1 is LNHDA and CDR2 SQIVND (reference sequence). The junction had 2 bases not matched to a gene; V was cut back by 1 base and J by 3 bases. CDR3 bases: TGTGCCAGTAGTATAGCGGGGACAGGGGGCTACGAGCAGTACTTC. It is translated as CASSIAGTGGYEQYF.

V is TRBV19 and J is TRBJ1-5, with D unclear. V lost 3 bases and J 7 bases, leaving 10 bases between the germline ends. The CDR3 is 13 residues long. Germline CDR1 reads LNHDA; CDR2 reads SQIVND (reference sequence). CDR3 sequence reads: CASSIQVNQPQHF. DNA of the CDR3: TGTGCCAGTAGTATCCAGGTTAACCAGCCCCAGCATTTT.